The 9 T cell receptor beta chains below were found in one sample sequenced in a study of shared clonotypes between healthy human individuals. This table comes from immunoSEQ multiplex PCR, and its TCRdb copy is limited to in-frame clones, with some not included. The sample holds 2,500,000 or so clones, 85% to 95% seen once. Source material: naive CD4+ T cells from PBMCs. The subset denotes: CD45RA+ positively selected. The receptors were sampled from a man between 18 and 29 years old in good health. Some clones in this sample may be carry-over from other donors' samples.

The J gene is TRBJ2-3, the V gene TRBV2; 9 bases fit TRBD1. Losses at the gene ends were 6 bases for V and 3 bases for J; bases not matched to a gene: 4. Germline CDR1 is SNHLY and CDR2 is FYNNEI. CDR3 length: 14 amino acids. CDR3 loop: CASSQDRGTDTQYF. For the CDR3, the DNA is TGTGCCAGCAGCCAGGACAGGGGAACAGATACGCAGTATTTT.

The rearrangement uses TRBV4-1 and TRBJ1-5, with 7 bases aligning to TRBD1. From germline, CDR1 is MGHRA and CDR2 YSYEKL. The CDR3 contains 17 residues. After removal of 0 bases from V and 7 bases from J, the junction contained 12 bases not matched to a gene. This CDR3 reads CASSQDVARGRNQPQHF. The CDR3 DNA reads as TGCGCCAGCAGCCAAGATGTGGCGAGGGGGCGTAACCAGCCCCAGCATTTT.

CDR3 bases: TGTGCCAGCAGCCGCCTTCCGGGACAATTCCTCCAAGAGACCCAGTACTTC. It is translated as CASSRLPGQFLQETQYF. The V gene is TRBV7-2, the J gene TRBJ2-5; a weak D match, TRBD1 (6 bases). The CDR3 is made up of 17 amino acids. Germline loops: CDR1 SGHTA, CDR2 FQGNSA. The V end was cut by 5 bases, the J end by 1 base, with 20 bases between.

The chain joins TRBV5-1 to TRBJ1-1; tentatively, D is TRBD1 (5 bases). The length of the CDR3 is 14 residues. V was trimmed by 7 bases and J by 3 bases, leaving 16 bases between them. From germline, CDR1 is SGHRS and CDR2 YFSETQ. DNA for the CDR3: TGCGCCAGCGGGCAGGGTGGAGCGGACACTGAAGCTTTCTTT. This codes for CASGQGGADTEAFF.

The J gene is TRBJ2-2, the V gene TRBV6-5; 11 positions agree with TRBD1. CDR1 and CDR2 from the germline V gene are MNHEY and SVGAGI. The CDR3 loop spans 15 amino acids. With 5 bases clipped from V and 6 bases from J, the junction kept 5 bases outside the gene matches. The CDR3 is CASSTDRGRSGELFF. CDR3 in DNA: TGTGCCAGCAGTACGGACAGGGGGCGCTCCGGGGAGCTGTTTTTT.

The chain combines TRBV6-5 with TRBJ1-2; D unclear. The germline V gene encodes CDR1 MNHEY and CDR2 SVGAGI. Trimming stripped 6 bases from V and 8 bases from J, with 10 bases between. The CDR3 has 11 residues. The CDR3 loop reads CASRSEKGYTF. CDR3 sequence (DNA): TGTGCCAGCAGATCTGAAAAAGGCTACACCTTC.

This sequence joins TRBV5-1 and TRBJ1-4; D uncertain. V lost 0 bases to trimming and J lost 5 bases, with 14 bases between them. This CDR3 has 16 residues. Germline loops: CDR1 SGHRS, CDR2 YFSETQ. The CDR3 DNA is TGCGCCAGCAGCTTGGACAGAGTAACATCGAATGAAAAACTGTTTTTT. Protein: CASSLDRVTSNEKLFF.

The chain couples TRBV6-1 to TRBJ2-1, with D perhaps TRBD2 (6 bases). Germline V lookup: CDR1 MNHNS, CDR2 SASEGT. This CDR3 contains 15 residues. Trimming cost V 4 bases and J 1 base, with 11 bases left between them. The CDR3 nucleotides read TGTGCCAGCAGTGGATTGGGACTGTCCTACAATGAGCAGTTCTTC. Translated: CASSGLGLSYNEQFF.

J is TRBJ2-7 and V is TRBV10-3, with D perhaps given as TRBD1 or TRBD2 (6 bases each). Deletions cut 4 bases from V and 4 bases from J, with 11 bases between. Germline V gene lookup returns CDR1 ENHRY and CDR2 SYGVKD. The CDR3 has 13 residues. In DNA, the CDR3 is TGTGCCATCAGTGGGCAGGGGAGGTACGAGCAGTACTTC. Translating gives CAISGQGRYEQYF.